This is a list of T cell receptor beta chains from one sample in a study of OX40 agonist ivuxolimab in advanced cancers. Profiled with immunoSEQ multiplex PCR; TCRdb holds only in-frame clones, not every one. The sample comprises about 46,000 clones, 70% to 90% of which are singletons, and approximately 12% rests with the top ten. This material consisted of CD4+ or CD8+ T cells sorted from blood, taken in a trial of the OX40 agonist ivuxolimab. Receptor source: an adult with an advanced solid tumor such as melanoma, head and neck, liver or kidney cancer. CDR3s include the opening cysteine and the closing phenylalanine or tryptophan. D genes are given only for firm matches. Expanded clones are given a class, and other clones once, few, many or no size at all.

clone_size j_call d_call v_call cdr3_nt cdr3_aa
. TRBJ2-2 . TRBV28 TGTGCCAGCAGCCTCCCCGCGGTCGGGGAGCTGTTTTTT CASSLPAVGELFF
. TRBJ2-6 TRBD1 TRBV4-1 TGCGCCAGCAGCCGGGGACTACCGGGACAGGGTTCCAAAAGCGGGGCCAACGTCCTGACTTTC CASSRGLPGQGSKSGANVLTF
. TRBJ2-7 TRBD2 TRBV6-1 TGTGCCAGCACTTCCCGGACTAGCGGGAGGGACGAGCAGTACTTC CASTSRTSGRDEQYF
. TRBJ2-1 TRBD2 TRBV9 TGTGCCAGCAGCGTTGAGGGGCTAGCGGGTTTAGATGAGCAGTTCTTC CASSVEGLAGLDEQFF
. TRBJ2-7 . TRBV4-1 TGCGCCAGCAGCCAGGCCCGCGAGCAGTACTTC CASSQAREQYF
. TRBJ1-4 . TRBV9 TGTGCCAGCACGGGAGTAGGAGATGAAAAACTGTTTTTT CASTGVGDEKLFF
. TRBJ1-2 . TRBV7-8 TGTGCCAGCGGGACTGTTGGCCAAGGCTACACCTTC CASGTVGQGYTF
. TRBJ1-5 . TRBV19 TGTGCCAGTAGCTTACAGGGAAGCAATCAGCCCCAGCATTTT CASSLQGSNQPQHF
. TRBJ2-2 . TRBV7-9 TGTGCCAGCAGCCCTGACCCCGGGGAGCTGTTTTTT CASSPDPGELFF
. TRBJ2-3 . TRBV27 TGTGCCAGCAGTTTATTGGGCTACACAGATACGCAGTATTTT CASSLLGYTDTQYF
. TRBJ1-1 TRBD1 TRBV5-6 TGTGCCAGCAGCCCGGGGACAGGGGGAGACACTGAAGCTTTCTTT CASSPGTGGDTEAFF
. TRBJ2-3 TRBD1 TRBV9 TGTGCCAGCAGCGACACCTCGACAGGGGCTGCAGATACGCAGTATTTT CASSDTSTGAADTQYF
. TRBJ1-5 . TRBV19 TGTGCCAGTAACCCGACAGGATTTAGCAATCAGCCCCAGCATTTT CASNPTGFSNQPQHF
. TRBJ2-7 TRBD1 TRBV2 TGTGCCAGCCAGGGACAGAACTCCTACGAGCAGTACTTC CASQGQNSYEQYF
. TRBJ2-2 TRBD2 TRBV11-2 TGTGCCAGCAGCTTTAATTTCCTAGCGGGGAACACCGGGGAGCTGTTTTTT CASSFNFLAGNTGELFF
. TRBJ1-5 . TRBV19 TGTGCCAGTAGTACGACAGGAGGGGAAGGGCAGCCCCAGCATTTT CASSTTGGEGQPQHF
. TRBJ1-1 . TRBV6-5 TGTGCCAGCAGTTACGGACAGACGAACACTGAAGCTTTCTTT CASSYGQTNTEAFF
. TRBJ1-1 TRBD1 TRBV28 TGTGCCAGCAGTTCCGACAGGGGGGCCGCCTCCACTGAAGCTTTCTTT CASSSDRGAASTEAFF
. TRBJ1-3 . TRBV9 TGTGCCAGCAGCCATGACAGCGGAAACACCATATATTTT CASSHDSGNTIYF
. TRBJ2-5 . TRBV30 TGTGCCTGGAGGGGACCGGTGGGGGAGACCCAGTACTTC CAWRGPVGETQYF
. TRBJ2-7 TRBD2 TRBV6-1 TGTGCCAGCGGCGCCGGGACTAGCTACGAGCAGTACTTC CASGAGTSYEQYF
. TRBJ2-1 . TRBV5-4 TGTGCCAGCAGCTTCTCGGGCAATGAGCAGTTCTTC CASSFSGNEQFF
. TRBJ1-6 . TRBV6-4 TGTGCCAGCAGCGGGAAAATTGACAGCAATAGCTCCTATAATTCACCCCTCCACTTT CASSGKIDSNSSYNSPLHF
. TRBJ2-7 . TRBV28 TGTGCCAGCAGTCTGGACAGCTACGAGCAGTACTTC CASSLDSYEQYF
. TRBJ2-5 . TRBV7-2 TGTGCCAGCAGCTTATTCCTAGCGCCTAGTAAAGAGACCCAGTACTTC CASSLFLAPSKETQYF
. TRBJ1-3 TRBD1 TRBV28 TGTGCCAGCAACCCCCTCTTCCCAGACAGGGCCTCTGGAAACACCATATATTTT CASNPLFPDRASGNTIYF
. TRBJ2-2 . TRBV7-7 TGTGCCAGCAGCTTTGAGGATTCCGGGGAGCTGTTTTTT CASSFEDSGELFF
. TRBJ2-3 . TRBV19 TGTGCCAGTAGTAAGAGTCTAGCGTTCCCTAGCACAGATACGCAGTATTTT CASSKSLAFPSTDTQYF
. TRBJ2-7 . TRBV6-5 TGTGCCAGCAGTTCGGCGGAGGGGTCCTACGAGCAGTACTTC CASSSAEGSYEQYF
. TRBJ2-1 TRBD1 TRBV2 TGTGCCAGCAGTGAGACAGGGGGCTCCTACAATGAGCAGTTCTTC CASSETGGSYNEQFF
. TRBJ2-7 TRBD1 TRBV27 TGTGCCAGCAGTTCTACCGGGACAGGGACCTACGAGCAGTACTTC CASSSTGTGTYEQYF
. TRBJ1-6 TRBD1 TRBV14 TGTGCCAGCAGCCAAAGGACAGGGGGAATTAATTCACCCCTCCACTTT CASSQRTGGINSPLHF
. TRBJ1-5 TRBD1 TRBV30 TGTGCCTGGAGTAGCCGGACAGGGAATCAGCCCCAGCATTTT CAWSSRTGNQPQHF
. TRBJ2-1 . TRBV4-2 TGTGCCAGCAGCCAAGACGGACCATCGGAGCAGTTCTTC CASSQDGPSEQFF
. TRBJ2-7 TRBD2 TRBV5-1 TGCGCCAGCAGCCCGACTAGCGGGGGCTCCTACGAGCAGTACTTC CASSPTSGGSYEQYF
. TRBJ1-1 . TRBV6-1 TGTGCCAGCAGTGAAGGGGCAGGGGAAGCTTTCTTT CASSEGAGEAFF
. TRBJ2-3 . TRBV6-1 TGTGCCAGCAACCAACAGAGCACAGATACGCAGTATTTT CASNQQSTDTQYF
. TRBJ2-5 TRBD1 TRBV19 TGTGCCAGTAGTATGGGCCAGGGGGCGGAAGAGACCCAGTACTTC CASSMGQGAEETQYF
. TRBJ2-2 . TRBV19 TGTGCCAGTAGTGAAATAACCGGGGAGCTGTTTTTT CASSEITGELFF
. TRBJ2-2 . TRBV28 TGTGCCAGCAGTTCCGACCTAGCGAGCACCGGGGAGCTGTTTTTT CASSSDLASTGELFF
. TRBJ1-1 . TRBV7-6 TGTGCCAGCAGCGACCACACTGAAGCTTTCTTT CASSDHTEAFF
. TRBJ1-5 . TRBV5-5 TGTGCCAGCAGCTGGGCACAGACTAATCAGCCCCAGCATTTT CASSWAQTNQPQHF
. TRBJ1-6 . TRBV7-9 TGTGCCAGCAGCCCGATGAGTAATTCACCCCTCCACTTT CASSPMSNSPLHF
once TRBJ2-1 . TRBV9 TGTGCCAGCAGCGCGGGGGAGGGGGCCTACAATGAGCAGTTCTTC CASSAGEGAYNEQFF
many TRBJ2-5 . TRBV5-6 TGTGCCAGCAGCTCGGAACTAGTTTGGGAGACCCAGTACTTC CASSSELVWETQYF
. TRBJ2-2 . TRBV4-3 TGCGCCAGCAGCCAAGAAAACCAGATCTCGAACACCGGGGAGCTGTTTTTT CASSQENQISNTGELFF
once TRBJ2-5 . TRBV30 TGTGCCTGGAGCCTTGGGGGTGGGCAAGAGACCCAGTACTTC CAWSLGGGQETQYF
. TRBJ2-5 TRBD1 TRBV6-1 TGTGCCAGCAGTGAAATTGTCGCAGGGGGCGCGACCCAGTACTTC CASSEIVAGGATQYF
. TRBJ1-4 . TRBV5-1 TGCGCCAGCAGCCCGACAGGAGGGGGTGAAAAACTGTTTTTT CASSPTGGGEKLFF
. TRBJ2-3 . TRBV28 TGTGCCACCCCGGGGCCCGAAGATACGCAGTATTTT CATPGPEDTQYF
. TRBJ2-7 . TRBV7-9 TGTGCCAGCAGCTTGGAAGGGACTTACTACGAGCAGTACTTC CASSLEGTYYEQYF
. TRBJ1-2 . TRBV6-1 TGTGCCAGCAGTGAAACGGTGGTAGCTAACTATGGCTACACCTTC CASSETVVANYGYTF
. TRBJ2-7 . TRBV19 TGTGCCAGTAGTCCCGGGGTTGGTCTGGGTTACGAGCAGTACTTC CASSPGVGLGYEQYF
. TRBJ1-4 . TRBV27 TGTGCCAGCAGCCCCAGGGACCCGTGGGCGACTAATGAAAAACTGTTTTTT CASSPRDPWATNEKLFF
. TRBJ2-7 . TRBV7-2 TGTGCCAGCAGCTTGAGAGCGATACCTTACGAGCAGTACTTC CASSLRAIPYEQYF
few TRBJ1-2 TRBD1 TRBV4-1 TGCGCCAGCAGCCAAGATGCAGGGGGCGCTGGCTACACCTTC CASSQDAGGAGYTF
. TRBJ2-7 . TRBV23-1 TGCGCCAGCATCATATACTACGAGCAGTACTTC CASIIYYEQYF